This passage covers 10 T cell receptor beta chains from one sample sequenced in a study of cytomegalovirus exposure and HLA in healthy donors. The PCR had 60 Vbeta and 13 Jbeta primers. Some clones are missing from TCRdb's copy, which holds only in-frame ones; the method was immunoSEQ multiplex PCR. Among some 110,000 clones listed, 77% were seen once. Material for sequencing was PBMCs. The receptors here all came from a woman aged 40 to 50 in good health and CMV-seropositive.

V usage is TRBV7-2 and J usage is TRBJ1-5, with D possibly TRBD1 on 5 matching bases. Trimming removed 1 base at V and 5 bases at J, with 12 bases between. Germline V gives CDR1 SGHTA, CDR2 FQGNSA. The CDR3 is made up of 15 amino acids. The CDR3 DNA follows: TGTGCCAGCAGCTTAGTCGGCTCCAGGGATCAGCCCCAGCATTTT. It codes for CASSLVGSRDQPQHF.

J is TRBJ1-2 and V is TRBV18; TRBD1 matches at 8 bases. Germline lookup yields CDR1 KGHSH and CDR2 LQKENI. This CDR3 region has 14 residues. The junction had 6 bases not matched to a gene; V was cut back by 5 bases and J by 4 bases. CDR3 sequence: CASSGDRSGYGYTF. CDR3 DNA: TGTGCCAGCTCAGGGGACAGGAGTGGCTATGGCTACACCTTC. The variable domain in full, with the rest retrieved from reference TRBV18 and TRBJ1-2, is NAGVMQNPRHLVRRRGQEARLRCSPMKGHSHVYWYRQLPEEGLKFMVYLQKENIIDESGMPKERFSAEFPKEGPSILRIQQVVRGDSAAYFCASSGDRSGYGYTFGSGTRLTVV.

The CDR3 region has the DNA TGTGCCAGCAGCGTCGGTAGCGGCTCCTACGAGCAGTACTTC. Translation: CASSVGSGSYEQYF. This chain connects TRBV9 to TRBJ2-7; D is perhaps TRBD2 (6 bases). The V gene's germline CDR1 is SGDLS and CDR2 YYNGEE. This CDR3 is 14 amino acids long. Trimming pared 2 bases from V and 0 bases from J, leaving 9 bases between. Combining the CDR3 with reference TRBV9 and TRBJ2-7 gives the whole variable domain DSGVTQTPKHLITATGQRVTLRCSPRSGDLSVYWYQQSLDQGLQFLIQYYNGEERAKGNILERFSAQQFPDLHSELNLSSLELGDSALYFCASSVGSGSYEQYFGPGTRLTVT.

A single count supports this clone. The CDR3 sequence: CASSQDQAQWVNEKLFF. The CDR3 DNA reads TGCGCCAGCAGCCAAGATCAAGCACAGTGGGTTAATGAAAAACTGTTTTTT. The chain recombines TRBV4-1 with TRBJ1-4; D is unresolved. The V end lost 0 bases, the J end lost 4 bases, and 15 bases lay between the germline ends. Germline CDR1 is MGHRA and CDR2 is YSYEKL. This CDR3 is built from 17 residues.

Only one count was recorded for this clone. The chain couples TRBV28 to TRBJ1-2; 7 bases match TRBD1. J was trimmed by 4 bases and V by 6 bases; bases with no gene match: 8. This CDR3 contains 14 residues. Germline V gene data show CDR1 as MDHEN and CDR2 as SYDVKM. CDR3 in DNA: TGTGCCAGCAGCTCCGGACAGGCTGTCTATGGCTACACCTTC. Protein product: CASSSGQAVYGYTF.

The V gene is TRBV7-2, the J gene TRBJ2-3, with a possible D match to TRBD2 (5 bases). The CDR3 length is 13 residues. Per the germline V gene, CDR1 is SGHTA and CDR2 is FQGNSA. Trimming removed 5 bases from V and 0 bases from J, with 6 bases in between. CDR3 loop: CASSRTSTDTQYF. Written as DNA, the CDR3 is TGTGCCAGCAGCAGGACTAGCACAGATACGCAGTATTTT. The full variable domain, its missing parts supplied by reference TRBV7-2 and TRBJ2-3, is GAGVSQSPSNKVTEKGKDVELRCDPISGHTALYWYRQSLGQGLEFLIYFQGNSAPDKSGLPSDRFSAERTGGSVSTLTIQRTQQEDSAVYLCASSRTSTDTQYFGPGTRLTVL.

J is TRBJ2-5 and V is TRBV23-1; 7 nucleotides agree with TRBD1. TRBV23-1 is identified as an open reading frame with a role that is uncertain. The CDR3 is 13 amino acids. Trimming cost V 4 bases and J 5 bases; bases outside gene matches: 4. CDR3 sequence (DNA): TGCGCCAGCAGTCCGACAGGGTTGGAGACCCAGTACTTC. This encodes CASSPTGLETQYF.

This clone has a handful of counts. The chain carries TRBV27 and TRBJ2-1, with 10 bases fitting TRBD2. The trim removed 2 bases at V and 7 bases at J, leaving 2 bases unmatched. The CDR3 length is 14 residues. CDR1 is MNHEY and CDR2 is SMNVEV in the germline V gene (reference sequence). CDR3 in DNA: TGTGCCAGCAGTTTAATAGCGGGAGGAAATGAGCAGTTCTTC. Translated, it gives CASSLIAGGNEQFF.

This clone turned up a few times. The chain carries TRBV7-6 and TRBJ2-2, with unresolved D. This CDR3 has 14 amino acids. Trimming removed 5 bases at V and 1 base at J, with 8 bases between. Germline V gene sequence: CDR1 SGHVS, CDR2 FNYEAQ. DNA of the CDR3: TGTGCCAGCAGCACCAACAGGAACACCGGGGAGCTGTTTTTT. Amino acids: CASSTNRNTGELFF.

V and J are TRBV19 and TRBJ1-3, with 7 bases fitting TRBD1. CDR1 LNHDA and CDR2 SQIVND come from the germline V gene (reference sequence). The CDR3 runs 15 residues. V lost 5 bases and J lost 4; bases outside the gene matches: 8. Here the CDR3 reads CASSSGQSDGNTIYF. The CDR3 bases are TGTGCCAGTAGTTCGGGACAGTCCGACGGAAACACCATATATTTT.